This TCR beta chain was sequenced in a study of regulatory T cells in long-lasting Graves disease. Stated time point: newly diagnosed GD, antithyroid drugs for less than 3 months. The TCR library was made from RNA extracted from PBMCs. In this cohort, patients came from an endocrinology department located in Xi'an, China. Germline assignment: CDR1 MNHEY and CDR2 SVGAGI. V shed 2 bases and J shed 5 bases, with 12 bases lying between them. This CDR3 is 15 amino acids long. General study points: Segments TRBV28, TRBJ1-2 and TRBJ2-5 showed preferential usage in persistent disease. Persistent patients shared more public clonotypes (approximately 2,900) than new patients (about 960).

Building of the TCR beta libraries involved iRepertoire HTBI primers and Arm-PCR of CDR3 regions. Per the original methods: Across the samples, identification revealed 50 to 80 TRBV and 13 to 15 TRBJ segments. One entry per CDR3 protein, called by TCRdb with MiXCR from the multiplex PCR reads. For this entry, the V and J calls and clone size follow TCRdb and not the study's own pipeline. The table shows about 380,000 distinct CDR3 sequences, with about 14% occurring only once. The table lists this clonotype with many counts. Antigen specificity is unknown. The TCR was taken from a female donor with Graves disease. The specimen was peripheral blood mononuclear cells (PBMCs), collected at new diagnosis, from a patient treated with antithyroid drugs. The gene calls are TRBV6-5 and TRBJ2-2; D possibly corresponds to TRBD2 (5 bases). CDR3 region: CASSYIGLRTGELFF. The CDR3 nucleotides are TGTGCCAGCAGTTACATCGGACTGAGGACCGGGGAGCTGTTTTTT.